Below, 18 T cell receptor beta chains from the same sample are listed, as sequenced in a study of T cell responses to AZD1222 COVID-19 vaccine. Clones were sequenced by immunoSEQ multiplex PCR, and TCRdb holds only the in-frame ones, with some missing. The sample lists 150,000 to 200,000 clones; 94% were seen once. Material: peripheral blood, obtained on day 0 of AZD1222 vaccination. These receptors were obtained from an adult in good health.

This chain uses TRBV7-2 with TRBJ1-6; no firm D call. Trimming left V 6 bases short and J 11 bases short, with 17 bases between. The CDR3 is 14 amino acids. The V gene's germline CDR1 is SGHTA and CDR2 FQGNSA. The CDR3 region has the DNA TGTGCCAGCAGGTTACCTCCCCGGGTGGCACCCCTCCACTTT. Its translation is CASRLPPRVAPLHF. The variable domain in full, with the rest retrieved from reference TRBV7-2 and TRBJ1-6, is GAGVSQSPSNKVTEKGKDVELRCDPISGHTALYWYRQSLGQGLEFLIYFQGNSAPDKSGLPSDRFSAERTGGSVSTLTIQRTQQEDSAVYLCASRLPPRVAPLHFGNGTRLTVT.

J is TRBJ2-1 and V is TRBV4-1; 7 bases fit TRBD2. V trimming: 0 bases; J trimming: 7 bases; junction bases outside the gene matches: 9. CDR1 and CDR2 from the germline V gene are MGHRA and YSYEKL. The CDR3 has 16 amino acids. CDR3 residues: CASSQDRGGRGNEQFF. The CDR3 DNA reads TGCGCCAGCAGCCAAGACCGGGGAGGGAGAGGGAATGAGCAGTTCTTC.

J is TRBJ1-5 and V is TRBV19, with 7 bases lining up with TRBD1. V trimming: 4 bases; J trimming: 2 bases; junction bases outside the gene matches: 2. The CDR3 consists of 14 residues. CDR1 is LNHDA, CDR2 SQIVND, per germline (reference sequence). In nucleotides, the CDR3 is TGTGCCAGTAGTACTGGGACAGGCAATCAGCCCCAGCATTTT. Protein product: CASSTGTGNQPQHF.

The rearrangement links TRBV11-2 to TRBJ2-7, with 15 bases fitting TRBD2. The CDR3 has 18 amino acids. Trimming removed 4 bases from V and 3 bases from J; junction bases left unmatched: 10. Germline V gene data show CDR1 as SGHAT and CDR2 as FQNNGV. The CDR3 DNA reads as TGTGCCAGCAGCTCCTACCGGACTAGCGGGAGGGGAAACTACGAGCAGTACTTC. Translation gives CASSSYRTSGRGNYEQYF.

The gene calls are TRBV28 and TRBJ1-1, with TRBD1 matching 7 bases. Germline CDR1 MDHEN, CDR2 SYDVKM. V gave up 5 bases and J gave up 4 bases; unmatched junction bases: 10. The length of the CDR3 is 15 residues. CDR3 region: CASSISTGVGTEAFF. In DNA, the CDR3 is TGTGCCAGCAGTATATCAACAGGGGTTGGCACTGAAGCTTTCTTT.

V and J are TRBV7-8 and TRBJ1-3; D ambiguous. Germline-derived CDR1 and CDR2 are SGHVS and FQNEAQ. The CDR3 extends over 16 amino acids. V was cut by 3 bases and J by 3 bases, with 15 bases left in between. CDR3 sequence: CASSLSVQELGNTIYF. CDR3 bases: TGTGCCAGCAGCTTGTCAGTCCAGGAACTTGGAAACACCATATATTTT.

The chain has TRBV18 and TRBJ1-4; D not resolved. This CDR3 comprises 15 residues. Germline lookup yields CDR1 KGHSH and CDR2 LQKENI. Trimming stripped 5 bases from V and 0 bases from J, with 10 bases between. CDR3 sequence (DNA): TGTGCCAGCTCAGCTAACGGAGCAACTAATGAAAAACTGTTTTTT. Protein product: CASSANGATNEKLFF.

This chain connects TRBV27 to TRBJ2-7; TRBD1 might be the D (6 bases). The length of the CDR3 is 16 residues. The V gene's germline CDR1 is MNHEY and CDR2 SMNVEV (reference sequence). Trimming took 10 bases from V and 1 from J, leaving 23 bases between them. The CDR3 reads CAIPLPGDKGSYEQYF. The CDR3 region has the DNA TGTGCCATCCCCCTTCCAGGGGATAAGGGATCCTACGAGCAGTACTTC.

The gene calls are TRBV2 and TRBJ1-2; D is uncertain. The germline CDR1 and CDR2 sequences are SNHLY and FYNNEI. This CDR3 spans 13 amino acids. V lost 4 bases and J lost 1, with 7 bases in between. The CDR3 reads CASSVEGNYGYTF. For the CDR3, the DNA is TGTGCCAGCAGTGTGGAGGGTAACTATGGCTACACCTTC. Full variable domain (rest looked up from reference TRBV2 and TRBJ1-2): EPEVTQTPSHQVTQMGQEVILRCVPISNHLYFYWYRQILGQKVEFLVSFYNNEISEKSEIFDDQFSVERPDGSNFTLKIRSTKLEDSAMYFCASSVEGNYGYTFGSGTRLTVV.

This chain links TRBV28 with TRBJ1-5; D ambiguous. This CDR3 has 17 amino acids. V lost 10 bases, J lost 0 bases, and 22 bases lay in between. The germline gives CDR1 MDHEN, CDR2 SYDVKM. This CDR3 is CATVTVGTMFSNQPQHF. CDR3 DNA: TGTGCCACCGTTACGGTGGGAACGATGTTTAGCAATCAGCCCCAGCATTTT.

V gene TRBV6-5 combines with J gene TRBJ1-5; possibly TRBD1 for D (5 bases). Germline V gene sequence: CDR1 MNHEY, CDR2 SVGAGI. This CDR3 comprises 13 residues. Trimming cost V 5 bases and J 4 bases, with 9 bases left between them. CDR3 bases: TGTGCCAGCAGTAGACAGAGTAATCAGCCCCAGCATTTT. This translates into CASSRQSNQPQHF.

The CDR3 DNA reads TGTGCCAGCAGTTTTGTCGGGGTTATGCGAGAGACCCAGTACTTC. Translated: CASSFVGVMRETQYF. The genes are TRBV28 and TRBJ2-5; the D gene is possibly TRBD2 (5 bases). V was pared by 3 bases and J by 4 bases, with 15 bases between. In germline, CDR1 is MDHEN, CDR2 SYDVKM. CDR3 size: 15 residues.

The chain couples TRBV10-3 to TRBJ2-5, with 10 bases aligning to TRBD1. CDR1 and CDR2 from the germline V gene are ENHRY and SYGVKD. V lost 6 bases, J lost 2 bases, and 6 bases stayed unmatched. The CDR3 has 15 residues. Written as DNA, the CDR3 is TGTGCCATCAGCGACCGGGACAGGGGACAAGAGACCCAGTACTTC. It is translated as CAISDRDRGQETQYF.

The genes are TRBV5-8 and TRBJ2-5, with D possibly TRBD1 on 7 matching bases. Trimming cost V 0 bases and J 2 bases, with 17 bases left between them. Per germline, CDR1 SGHTS and CDR2 YDEGEE. CDR3 length equals 17 residues. This CDR3 is CASSLGPTGTHQETQYF. DNA of the CDR3: TGTGCCAGCAGCTTGGGACCGACAGGGACTCATCAAGAGACCCAGTACTTC.

This sequence joins TRBV30 and TRBJ1-4, with D possibly being TRBD1 (6 bases). The CDR3 covers 14 residues. V gave up 7 bases and J gave up 7 bases, with 19 bases separating them. CDR1 GTSNPN and CDR2 SVGIG come from the germline V gene (reference sequence). The CDR3 sequence: CAFTRGAQFEKLFF. DNA for the CDR3: TGTGCCTTCACGAGGGGGGCACAATTTGAAAAACTGTTTTTT. Together with reference TRBV30 and TRBJ1-4, the CDR3 gives the full variable domain: SQTIHQWPATLVQPVGSPLSLECTVEGTSNPNLYWYRQAAGRGLQLLFYSVGIGQISSEVPQNLSASRPQDRQFILSSKKLLLSDSGFYLCAFTRGAQFEKLFFGSGTQLSVL.

This clone appeared a single time. The chain's CDR3 is CASSVALAGGTDTQYF. CDR3 in DNA: TGTGCCAGCAGCGTAGCACTAGCGGGAGGGACAGATACGCAGTATTTT. The chain joins TRBV9 to TRBJ2-3; TRBD2 matches 13 bases. Germline CDR1 reads SGDLS; CDR2 reads YYNGEE. After removal of 0 bases from V and 3 bases from J, the junction contained 1 base not matched to a gene. CDR3 length: 16 amino acids. The full variable domain, rest sourced from reference TRBV9 and TRBJ2-3, is DSGVTQTPKHLITATGQRVTLRCSPRSGDLSVYWYQQSLDQGLQFLIQYYNGEERAKGNILERFSAQQFPDLHSELNLSSLELGDSALYFCASSVALAGGTDTQYFGPGTRLTVL.

The CDR3 region has the DNA TGTGCCAGCAGCCAAGAGCTGCAGGGAGGAAATGAGCAGTTCTTC. Amino acid sequence: CASSQELQGGNEQFF. V and J are TRBV14 and TRBJ2-1; possibly TRBD2 for D (6 bases). This CDR3 region has 15 residues. The V gene lost 0 bases and the J gene lost 7 bases, with 13 bases spanning the gap. Germline lookup yields CDR1 SGHDN and CDR2 FVKESK.

CDR3 loop: CASSVERTGIDGYTF. The CDR3 DNA sequence: TGTGCCAGCAGCGTAGAGAGGACAGGGATTGATGGCTACACCTTC. The rearrangement uses TRBV9 and TRBJ1-2; 8 bases agree with TRBD1. The V segment lost 0 bases and the J segment 6 bases; nucleotides outside the gene matches: 7. The CDR3 has 15 residues. Looked up from germline, CDR1 is SGDLS and CDR2 is YYNGEE.